The 7 T cell receptor beta chains presented below share a single source sample, sequenced in a study of blood T cell repertoires in COVID-19. Profiled with immunoSEQ multiplex PCR; TCRdb holds only in-frame clones, not every one. Among 250,000 to 300,000 clones listed, approximately 87% were seen once. The sequencing sample was made of peripheral blood. The source is a woman under 40 with COVID-19, enrolled during active disease.

The chain uses TRBV27 and TRBJ1-6; the D is unclear. Germline V CDR1 and CDR2: MNHEY, SMNVEV (reference sequence). The CDR3 spans 18 residues. The V end lost 3 bases, the J end lost 7 bases, and 22 bases lay between the germline ends. CDR3 in DNA: TGTGCCAGCAGTTTCTTTTCGGTAGTTTTACAGACGAATTCACCCCTCCACTTT. Its translation: CASSFFSVVLQTNSPLHF.

The chain recombines TRBV19 with TRBJ1-4; D gene ambiguous. The CDR3 is made up of 15 amino acids. V was shortened by 3 bases and J by 2 bases, with 10 bases between the two germline ends. The germline V gene encodes CDR1 LNHDA and CDR2 SQIVND (reference sequence). CDR3 in amino acids: CASSIDSRTNEKLFF. The CDR3 DNA reads as TGTGCCAGTAGTATCGACTCCCGGACTAATGAAAAACTGTTTTTT. The full variable domain, in which reference TRBV19 and TRBJ1-4 provide the parts outside the CDR3, is DGGITQSPKYLFRKEGQNVTLSCEQNLNHDAMYWYRQDPGQGLRLIYYSQIVNDFQKGDIAEGYSVSREKKESFPLTVTSAQKNPTAFYLCASSIDSRTNEKLFFGSGTQLSVL.

CDR3 residues: CASSPLRDFSYEQYF. The CDR3 coding sequence is TGCGCCAGCAGCCCTCTTAGGGACTTTTCCTACGAGCAGTACTTC. The J gene is TRBJ2-7, the V gene TRBV4-1; possible D gene TRBD2, 6 bases. Per germline, CDR1 MGHRA and CDR2 YSYEKL. V shed 4 bases and J shed 1 base, with 14 bases lying between them. CDR3 length equals 15 residues.

J is TRBJ2-7 and V is TRBV7-9, with 9 bases identical to TRBD1. Unmatched junction bases numbered 8, after V lost 4 bases and J lost 7 bases. The germline CDR1 and CDR2 sequences are SEHNR and FQNEAQ (reference sequence). The CDR3 runs to 14 residues. CDR3 in DNA: TGTGCCAGCAGCTCAATCCCGGGACAGGGAGAGCAGTACTTC. This codes for CASSSIPGQGEQYF.

The chain carries TRBV5-5 and TRBJ1-2; possible D gene TRBD1, 6 bases. In germline, CDR1 is SGHKS, CDR2 YYEKEE (reference sequence). This CDR3 has 15 residues. The V end lost 3 bases, the J end lost 4 bases, and 16 bases lay between the germline ends. The CDR3 DNA reads TGTGCCAGCAGCTCGGAGCAGGGGATCGGCTATGGCTACACCTTC. Its translation is CASSSEQGIGYGYTF.

The chain recombines TRBV5-4 with TRBJ2-1, with D maybe TRBD1 (5 bases). V was trimmed by 0 bases and J by 10 bases, leaving 11 bases between them. This CDR3 is built from 13 residues. Germline V gene sequence: CDR1 SGHNT, CDR2 YYREEE (reference sequence). The CDR3 loop reads CASSLDRRGEQFF. CDR3 DNA: TGTGCCAGCAGCTTGGACAGGCGAGGCGAGCAGTTCTTC.

The genes are TRBV29-1 and TRBJ2-7, with 7 bases identical to TRBD1. The CDR3 contains 14 residues. Germline values: CDR1 SQVTM, CDR2 ANQGSEA. V shed 7 bases and J 6 bases; nucleotides not matched to a gene: 15. The CDR3 nucleotides read TGCAGCGCCGATACAGGGGCCAACCAGGGCGAGCAGTACTTC. This encodes CSADTGANQGEQYF.